This T cell receptor (beta chain) is drawn from a study of CD8+ T cells in alopecia areata. Separation by sorting yielded CD4+ and CD8+ T cells from PBMCs. This clone turned up a few times. The antigen is not known. The germline gives CDR1 SEHNR, CDR2 FQNEAQ (reference sequence). V was cut by 5 bases and J by 2 bases, with 18 bases left in between. The CDR3 is made up of 16 amino acids. Study findings and constraints: Lesional scalp, especially alopecia totalis/universalis, showed higher clonality than normal scalp. Possibly as an HLA-related effect, TCR sharing across patients appeared less clear than in mice. Scalp specimens additionally yield sequences from normal skin's resident alphabeta T cells.

cDNA serving as the sequencing template came from extracted, reverse transcribed RNA. Measured with immunoSEQ multiplex PCR; TCRdb has only the in-frame clones, and not every one. This sample has about 110,000 clones; approximately 59% occur once, and the top ten carry approximately 22%. This sequence originates from a human donor in good health. Sequences were obtained from CD8+ T cells sorted from blood. The V gene is TRBV7-9, the J gene TRBJ2-5; TRBD1 might be the D (5 bases). DNA of the CDR3: TGTGCCAGCAGCATCCGTAACAGGCCTTTACAAGAGACCCAGTACTTC. Encoded protein: CASSIRNRPLQETQYF. Full variable domain (outside the CDR3, taken from reference TRBV7-9 and TRBJ2-5): DTGVSQNPRHKITKRGQNVTFRCDPISEHNRLYWYRQTLGQGPEFLTYFQNEAQLEKSRLLSDRFSAERPKGSFSTLEIQRTEQGDSAMYLCASSIRNRPLQETQYFGPGTRLLVL.